The 27 T cell receptor beta chains presented below share a single source sample, sequenced in a study of identical twins. Each CDR3 protein is one row after TCRdb ran MiXCR on the 5' RACE reads. Of hundreds of thousands of distinct CDR3 sequences in the sample, more than 6.5% were seen once. This sample also belongs to another study, concerning yellow fever vaccine responses in identical twins.

Sequencing was done on a sample of PBMCs. The receptor source for this set is a woman younger than 30 in good health.

This clonotype was observed a few times. The chain links TRBV10-3 to TRBJ2-7; TRBD1 agrees at 8 bases. The germline V gene has CDR1 ENHRY and CDR2 SYGVKD. The CDR3 spans 18 residues. The trim removed 0 bases at V and 0 bases at J, leaving 10 bases unmatched. The CDR3 bases are TGTGCCATCAGTGAGTCGATGGACAGGGAAAAATTCTCCTACGAGCAGTACTTC. It is translated as CAISESMDREKFSYEQYF.

This clonotype has more than one count but fewer than ten. This chain links TRBV5-1 with TRBJ2-3; 7 bases are shared with TRBD1. CDR1 and CDR2 from the germline V gene are SGHRS and YFSETQ. V was clipped by 1 base and J by 1 base; unmatched bases: 9. CDR3 length equals 17 residues. As DNA, the CDR3 is TGCGCCAGCAGCTTGAAGAGACAGGGTGGAGGCACAGATACGCAGTATTTT. Its protein is CASSLKRQGGGTDTQYF.

The J gene is TRBJ2-3, the V gene TRBV11-2; D tentatively fits TRBD1 or TRBD2 (5 bases each). CDR1 and CDR2 from the germline V gene are SGHAT and FQNNGV. The CDR3 totals 20 residues. V was trimmed by 5 bases and J by 0 bases, leaving 27 bases between them. CDR3 DNA: TGTGCCAGCAGCCCCGGGGCTAGGCCACACATCCTCCTAAGCACAGATACGCAGTATTTT. It codes for CASSPGARPHILLSTDTQYF.

This clonotype was detected a few times. The chain's CDR3 is CSAGTGTAKTNTGELFF. Here the CDR3 DNA reads TGCAGTGCTGGGACCGGGACAGCAAAAACGAACACCGGGGAGCTGTTTTTT. V usage is TRBV20-1 and J usage is TRBJ2-2; 7 nucleotides line up with TRBD1. V lost 5 bases to trimming and J lost 0 bases; unmatched junction nucleotides: 12. Germline values: CDR1 DFQATT, CDR2 SNEGSKA (reference sequence). This CDR3 is 17 amino acids long.

In its sample, this clonotype was seen many times. The chain uses TRBV9 and TRBJ1-3; 7 bases match TRBD1. With 5 bases clipped from V and 0 bases from J, the junction kept 8 bases outside the gene matches. The CDR3 is 16 residues long. CDR1 SGDLS and CDR2 YYNGEE come from the germline V gene. The CDR3 DNA follows: TGTGCCAGCAGGGGAGCAGGGGGAACCTCTGGAAACACCATATATTTT. It is translated as CASRGAGGTSGNTIYF.

This clonotype has ten or more counts. The chain carries TRBV12-3 or TRBV12-4 and TRBJ2-5, with D perhaps matching TRBD2 (6 bases). V was trimmed by 5 bases and J by 2 bases, leaving 15 bases between them. The CDR3 is 15 residues long. The CDR3 protein is CASSPWIGGQETQYF. CDR3 bases: TGTGCCAGCAGTCCTTGGATTGGGGGGCAAGAGACCCAGTACTTC.

This clonotype was detected only a few times. This chain connects TRBV12-3 or TRBV12-4 to TRBJ1-1; D remains unclear. This CDR3 has 13 amino acids. The germline V and J ends were trimmed by 7 bases and 8 bases, with 17 bases remaining between them. The CDR3 protein is CASTGGGGREAFF. The CDR3 coding sequence is TGTGCCAGCACCGGTGGTGGAGGCAGAGAAGCTTTCTTT.

This clonotype has only a few counts. The chain recombines TRBV7-9 with TRBJ2-3, with D perhaps TRBD1 (6 bases). The CDR3 is 14 amino acids. The germline V gene has CDR1 SEHNR and CDR2 FQNEAQ (reference sequence). V was cut by 5 bases and J by 7 bases, with 16 bases left in between. The CDR3 sequence is CASSQEGDQHTQYF. DNA for the CDR3: TGTGCCAGCAGCCAAGAGGGGGACCAACATACGCAGTATTTT.

This clonotype was seen at least ten times. The chain combines TRBV12-3 or TRBV12-4 with TRBJ1-1, with 11 bases lining up with TRBD1. This CDR3 comprises 15 residues. Trimming took 6 bases from V and 4 from J; bases not matched to a gene: 7. The CDR3 region has the DNA TGTGCCAGCAGGCCCGGGACAGGGGGGGCCACTGAAGCTTTCTTT. Residues: CASRPGTGGATEAFF.

This clonotype was recorded at least ten times. This chain uses TRBV15 with TRBJ2-7; D gene unclear. Germline CDR1 and CDR2: LNHNV and YYDKDF (reference sequence). CDR3 size: 17 residues. V gave up 0 bases and J gave up 0 bases, with 15 bases separating them. DNA for the CDR3: TGTGCCACCAGCAGAGATACACCGGGCAGGAGCTCCTACGAGCAGTACTTC. Its protein is CATSRDTPGRSSYEQYF.

This clonotype was recorded many times. The V call is TRBV3-1, the J call TRBJ2-1; D is undetermined. Germline V lookup: CDR1 LGHDT, CDR2 YNNKEL (reference sequence). V was trimmed by 1 base and J by 5 bases, leaving 12 bases between them. The CDR3 runs to 15 residues. The CDR3 here is CASSQAWASNNEQFF. In DNA form, the CDR3 reads TGTGCCAGCAGCCAAGCCTGGGCAAGCAACAATGAGCAGTTCTTC.

The rearrangement uses TRBV20-1 and TRBJ2-4; D unclear. Germline lookup yields CDR1 DFQATT and CDR2 SNEGSKA (reference sequence). With 3 bases removed from V and 1 base from J, the gap between germline ends came to 10 bases. The CDR3 runs to 14 residues. The CDR3, as DNA: TGCAGTGCTAGGGCAGGCAGGGCCAAAAACATTCAGTACTTC. Its protein is CSARAGRAKNIQYF.

This clonotype came up many times. V usage is TRBV18 and J usage is TRBJ2-3, with D possibly TRBD2 on 6 matching bases. The germline V and J ends were trimmed by 2 bases and 6 bases, with 12 bases remaining between them. CDR3 length: 14 amino acids. Germline assignment: CDR1 KGHSH and CDR2 LQKENI. CDR3 nucleotide sequence: TGTGCCAGCTCACCAACACGGGGGTATGATACGCAGTATTTT. Protein product: CASSPTRGYDTQYF.

V usage is TRBV11-2 and J usage is TRBJ1-1, with 7 bases that match TRBD1. J gave up 1 base and V 0 bases, and 2 bases lay outside the gene matches. This CDR3 contains 15 residues. Germline lookup yields CDR1 SGHAT and CDR2 FQNNGV. This chain's CDR3 is CASSLETGANTEAFF. CDR3 bases: TGTGCCAGCAGCTTAGAAACAGGGGCGAACACTGAAGCTTTCTTT.

The V and J genes are TRBV5-6 and TRBJ2-7; 8 bases are shared with TRBD1. The CDR3 is 15 residues long. The V and J ends lost 0 bases and 3 bases, in that order; junction bases with no gene match: 5. The germline CDR1 and CDR2 sequences are SGHDT and YYEEEE. The CDR3, as DNA: TGTGCCAGCAGCTTGGTGGACAGGGACCACTACGAGCAGTACTTC. Protein: CASSLVDRDHYEQYF.

This clonotype was recorded at least ten times. The chain is built from TRBV29-1 and TRBJ2-1, with D maybe TRBD1 (5 bases). Trimming cost V 3 bases and J 5 bases, with 8 bases left between them. CDR3 length: 12 amino acids. The germline gives CDR1 SQVTM, CDR2 ANQGSEA. CDR3 DNA: TGCAGCGTTGACAGGGAAAACAATGAGCAGTTCTTC. Translation: CSVDRENNEQFF.

This clonotype was found many times. This chain joins TRBV20-1 and TRBJ1-4; 10 bases align to TRBD1. The CDR3 loop spans 12 amino acids. Per germline, CDR1 DFQATT and CDR2 SNEGSKA (reference sequence). Germline trimming cut 8 bases from V and 8 bases from J; bases unmatched to any gene: 5. CDR3 protein: CSFPDRGEKLFF. Written as DNA, the CDR3 is TGCAGTTTCCCGGACAGGGGGGAAAAACTGTTTTTT.

Only a few counts were recorded for this clonotype. The CDR3: CSAREREDYTGELFF. CDR3 bases: TGCAGTGCTAGAGAGCGGGAGGATTACACCGGGGAGCTGTTTTTT. This sequence joins TRBV20-1 and TRBJ2-2, with 8 bases fitting TRBD2. J lost 3 bases, V lost 0 bases, and 3 bases had no gene match. Germline V gene lookup returns CDR1 DFQATT and CDR2 SNEGSKA (reference sequence). The CDR3 sequence is 15 residues long.

The table lists this clonotype with many counts. The chain has TRBV4-3 and TRBJ1-1; perhaps TRBD1 as D (6 bases). The CDR3 is 14 amino acids. Trimming shortened V by 1 base and J by 1 base, and 7 bases separated the two germline ends. Germline V gives CDR1 LGHNA, CDR2 YSLEER. CDR3 in DNA: TGCGCCAGCAGCCAAGTGACAGGGAACACTGAAGCTTTCTTT. Amino acids: CASSQVTGNTEAFF.

The chain uses TRBV10-3 and TRBJ2-5, with a possible D match to TRBD2 (5 bases). The CDR3 has 12 amino acids. CDR1 and CDR2 from the germline V gene are ENHRY and SYGVKD. With 6 bases removed from V and 4 bases from J, the gap between germline ends came to 9 bases. CDR3 sequence reads: CAIREVGETQYF. CDR3 nucleotides: TGTGCCATCAGGGAGGTTGGAGAGACCCAGTACTTC.

V and J are TRBV7-2 and TRBJ1-1, with a weak D call TRBD1 (5 bases). Trimming shortened V by 5 bases and J by 3 bases, and 16 bases separated the two germline ends. The CDR3 covers 15 residues. CDR1 is SGHTA, CDR2 FQGNSA, per germline. CDR3 residues: CASSPDRGMDTEAFF. The CDR3 DNA reads TGTGCCAGCAGCCCCGACCGGGGCATGGACACTGAAGCTTTCTTT. The full variable domain, in which reference TRBV7-2 and TRBJ1-1 provide the parts outside the CDR3, is GAGVSQSPSNKVTEKGKDVELRCDPISGHTALYWYRQSLGQGLEFLIYFQGNSAPDKSGLPSDRFSAERTGGSVSTLTIQRTQQEDSAVYLCASSPDRGMDTEAFFGQGTRLTVV.

The rearrangement uses TRBV27 and TRBJ2-2; the match to TRBD1 covers 9 bases. CDR1 is MNHEY, CDR2 SMNVEV, per germline (reference sequence). CDR3 length: 17 amino acids. V lost 2 bases to trimming and J lost 2 bases; unmatched junction nucleotides: 6. The CDR3 DNA reads TGTGCCAGCAGTTTACCTACAGGGGGCCTCAACACCGGGGAGCTGTTTTTT. Its translation is CASSLPTGGLNTGELFF.

In its sample, this clonotype was seen many times. This sequence joins TRBV6-5 and TRBJ1-2; tentatively, D is TRBD1 (6 bases). V lost 5 bases and J lost 5, with 6 bases in between. This CDR3 spans 11 amino acids. Germline V gene sequence: CDR1 MNHEY, CDR2 SVGAGI. CDR3 DNA: TGTGCCAGCAGTACAGGGTATGGCTACACCTTC. Translation gives CASSTGYGYTF.

This clonotype occurred a few times. The genes are TRBV10-3 and TRBJ1-1; a possible D gene is TRBD1 (5 bases). V was clipped by 0 bases and J by 8 bases, with 10 bases between them. This CDR3 comprises 13 residues. Germline loops: CDR1 ENHRY, CDR2 SYGVKD. The CDR3 region has the DNA TGTGCCATCAGTGAGTCGGGGCCCGGGGAAGCTTTCTTT. It specifies CAISESGPGEAFF.

This clonotype was observed once. The rearrangement links TRBV27 to TRBJ2-7; D is perhaps TRBD1 (5 bases). V lost 1 base and J lost 0, with 13 bases in between. The CDR3 extends over 16 amino acids. CDR1 and CDR2 from the germline V gene are MNHEY and SMNVEV (reference sequence). CDR3 protein: CASSLWGSSSSYEQYF. The CDR3 coding sequence is TGTGCCAGCAGTTTATGGGGCAGCTCTAGCTCCTACGAGCAGTACTTC.

This CDR3 reads CASSPPPWGGTDTQYF. CDR3 nucleotide sequence: TGTGCCAGCAGCCCACCTCCGTGGGGTGGCACAGATACGCAGTATTTT. The chain has TRBV11-2 and TRBJ2-3; D not certain. Trimming took off 5 bases at V and 1 base at J, with 16 bases between the two ends. Germline V gives CDR1 SGHAT, CDR2 FQNNGV. CDR3 length: 16 residues.

There are many counts of this clonotype. The chain carries TRBV12-3 or TRBV12-4 and TRBJ2-7; TRBD2 agrees at 7 bases. Losses at the gene ends were 7 bases for V and 13 bases for J; bases not matched to a gene: 16. The CDR3 length is 13 residues. The CDR3 DNA reads TGTGCCAGCAACACGGGGGGACTGATGAGCATCTACTTC. It codes for CASNTGGLMSIYF.